The present T cell receptor beta chain was sequenced within a study of CD8 T cells in Susac syndrome. Patients with Susac syndrome met diagnostic criteria that were recently defined for definite or probable disease. The germline CDR1 and CDR2 sequences are SGHRS and YFSETQ. CDR3 length: 12 amino acids. Trimming cost V 4 bases and J 8 bases, with 11 bases left between them. Random hexamers served to reverse transcribe about 0.5 to 1 ug RNA. Coverage of TCR beta CDR3 amplification by immunoSEQ multiplex PCR extended to 54 Vbeta and 13 Jbeta. Each CDR3 protein gets one entry after TCRdb re-called the immunoSEQ multiplex PCR reads with MiXCR. The sample lists hundreds of thousands of distinct CDR3 sequences, approximately 94% occurring once.

This clonotype originated in a human donor with Susac syndrome. The sequencing input was CD4+ T cells from PBMCs. The rearrangement joins TRBV5-1 to TRBJ2-3; no clear D gene. CDR3 coding DNA: TGCGCCAGCAGCCCGGATGTAGGTACGCAGTATTTT. Translating gives CASSPDVGTQYF.